These 32 T cell receptor beta chains were sequenced from one sample in a study of shared clonotypes between healthy human individuals. Assay used: immunoSEQ multiplex PCR; TCRdb lists only in-frame clones, some missing. The sample carries fewer than 3 million clones, less than 95% recorded once. The specimen sequenced was naive CD4+ T cells from PBMCs. This sample's subset: CD45RA+ positively selected. The receptors shown here come from a man in his late teens or twenties in good health. Some clones in this sample may be carry-over from other donors' samples.

This sequence joins TRBV5-4 and TRBJ1-2; 8 bases are a match to TRBD1. Looked up from germline, CDR1 is SGHNT and CDR2 is YYREEE (reference sequence). This CDR3 spans 15 amino acids. J was trimmed by 7 bases and V by 4 bases; bases with no gene match: 12. The CDR3 sequence is CASSEGPIRGLGYTF. The CDR3, as DNA: TGTGCCAGCAGCGAGGGTCCTATCAGGGGGCTTGGCTACACCTTC.

Comments on this clone: The sample holds other DNA sequences that translate to the same CDR3. This chain uses TRBV18 with TRBJ1-5, with TRBD1 matching 8 bases. V trimming: 6 bases; J trimming: 5 bases; junction bases outside the gene matches: 6. CDR1 and CDR2 from the germline V gene are KGHSH and LQKENI. The CDR3 has 14 residues. The DNA of the CDR3 is TGTGCCAGCTCCCTAGGACAGGGCGATCAGCCCCAGCATTTT. It encodes CASSLGQGDQPQHF.

This clone was observed a single time. The rearrangement uses TRBV2 and TRBJ2-1; a weak D match, TRBD2 (5 bases). The CDR3 spans 14 residues. Germline V gives CDR1 SNHLY, CDR2 FYNNEI. V shed 4 bases and J shed 3 bases, with 10 bases lying between them. The chain's CDR3 is CASSAGLLYNEQFF. CDR3 DNA: TGTGCCAGCAGTGCAGGACTCCTCTACAATGAGCAGTTCTTC.

This chain links TRBV28 with TRBJ2-7, with 8 bases aligning to TRBD1. V was pared by 5 bases and J by 3 bases, with 12 bases of the junction left unmatched. Germline CDR1 and CDR2: MDHEN and SYDVKM. This CDR3 contains 16 residues. CDR3 sequence reads: CASSQYTGDRNYEQYF. The CDR3 bases are TGTGCCAGCAGTCAATACACGGGGGACAGGAACTACGAGCAGTACTTC.

In regard to this clone: The sample has other DNA sequences that encode this CDR3 too. The chain uses TRBV28 and TRBJ1-2; a possible D gene is TRBD1 (6 bases). CDR1 and CDR2 (germline): MDHEN, SYDVKM. The CDR3 is 13 amino acids. V shed 6 bases and J shed 2 bases, with 10 bases lying between them. CDR3 residues: CASSLTGNYGYTF. The CDR3 DNA is TGTGCCAGCAGCCTAACAGGGAACTATGGCTACACCTTC.

The chain links TRBV5-4 to TRBJ2-7, with D maybe TRBD2 (5 bases). The CDR3 runs to 16 residues. The germline V and J ends were trimmed by 2 bases and 2 bases, with 17 bases remaining between them. Germline V CDR1 and CDR2: SGHNT, YYREEE (reference sequence). The CDR3, as DNA: TGTGCCAGCAGCTTTGGTTTCGGGAACGGGCCCTACGAGCAGTACTTC. Encoded protein: CASSFGFGNGPYEQYF. Drawing the rest from reference TRBV5-4 and TRBJ2-7, the complete variable domain is ETGVTQSPTHLIKTRGQQVTLRCSSQSGHNTVSWYQQALGQGPQFIFQYYREEENGRGNFPPRFSGLQFPNYSSELNVNALELDDSALYLCASSFGFGNGPYEQYFGPGTRLTVT.

As regards this clone: The sample carries other DNA sequences with the same CDR3. This rearrangement joins TRBV11-3 to TRBJ2-7; either TRBD1 or TRBD2 may supply D (5 bases each). V shed 8 bases and J shed 7 bases, with 21 bases lying between them. CDR1 and CDR2 (germline): SGHNT, YENEEA. The CDR3 runs 14 residues. CDR3: CASSPHVRGDEQYF. The CDR3, as DNA: TGTGCCAGCTCCCCTCACGTTCGAGGGGATGAGCAGTACTTC.

The chain joins TRBV18 to TRBJ2-5; possibly TRBD1 for D (5 bases). The J call may not be correct, given that the DNA end is closer to TRBJ2-7. This CDR3 is 14 amino acids long. Germline V gives CDR1 KGHSH, CDR2 LQKENI. The CDR3 protein is CASSPVGQGYEQYF. CDR3 bases: TGTGCCAGCTCACCAGTGGGCCAGGGCTACGAGCAGTACTTC.

The rearrangement joins TRBV30 to TRBJ1-2; TRBD1 is a possible D gene (5 bases). Per germline, CDR1 GTSNPN and CDR2 SVGIG (reference sequence). Trimming took 8 bases from V and 8 from J, leaving 21 bases between them. This CDR3 comprises 13 residues. The CDR3 DNA follows: TGTGCCGAAAAAAAAACAGGTGATCGAGGCTACACCTTC. It encodes CAEKKTGDRGYTF.

V usage is TRBV6-1 and J usage is TRBJ1-6, with D possibly matching TRBD1 (5 bases). Germline CDR1 reads MNHNS; CDR2 reads SASEGT. V was clipped by 0 bases and J by 7 bases, with 13 bases between them. The CDR3 is made up of 16 amino acids. CDR3 sequence reads: CASSEASGRINSPLHF. The DNA of the CDR3 is TGTGCCAGCAGTGAAGCGTCGGGACGGATCAATTCACCCCTCCACTTT.

This CDR3 is CAISDRGVDQPQHF. In DNA, the CDR3 is TGTGCCATCAGTGATCGGGGGGTCGATCAGCCCCAGCATTTT. The chain joins TRBV10-3 to TRBJ1-5, with D possibly being TRBD1 (5 bases). Per germline, CDR1 ENHRY and CDR2 SYGVKD. The V and J ends lost 3 bases and 5 bases respectively, with 11 bases between them. The CDR3 is 14 residues long.

The chain combines TRBV5-1 with TRBJ2-5; no clear D gene. V lost 2 bases and J lost 3, with 14 bases in between. The CDR3 is made up of 15 amino acids. Germline values: CDR1 SGHRS, CDR2 YFSETQ. The CDR3 DNA is TGCGCCAGCAGCTTAATAACTCCTCAAGAAGAGACCCAGTACTTC. Protein: CASSLITPQEETQYF.

The chain uses TRBV7-6 and TRBJ2-1; D may be TRBD2 (5 bases). CDR1 SGHVS and CDR2 FNYEAQ come from the germline V gene. The CDR3 spans 16 residues. Trimming cost V 3 bases and J 0 bases, with 12 bases left between them. In DNA form, the CDR3 reads TGTGCCAGCAGCTTTATTACGGGAAGCTCCTACAATGAGCAGTTCTTC. This translates into CASSFITGSSYNEQFF.

The genes are TRBV4-2 and TRBJ2-1, with 9 bases fitting TRBD2. The CDR3 has 16 residues. Germline CDR1 LGHNA, CDR2 YNFKEQ. The V and J ends lost 4 bases and 4 bases, in that order; junction bases with no gene match: 8. The CDR3: CASSRSAGGRYNEQFF. In DNA form, the CDR3 reads TGTGCCAGCAGCCGCTCTGCGGGAGGGAGATACAATGAGCAGTTCTTC.

The rearrangement joins TRBV15 to TRBJ2-7; TRBD2 agrees at 7 bases. V dropped 6 bases and J dropped 2; count of bases not matched to a gene: 13. Germline V lookup: CDR1 LNHNV, CDR2 YYDKDF (reference sequence). The CDR3 has 16 residues. The CDR3 DNA is TGTGCCACCAGAGATGACGTGGGGGGGAGCACCTACGAGCAGTACTTC. Amino acid sequence: CATRDDVGGSTYEQYF.

The chain links TRBV21-1 to TRBJ2-2. TRBV21-1 is a listed pseudogene. The CDR3 is 19 amino acids. CDR3: CASSRARGTEDQNTGELFF. CDR3 bases: TGTGCCAGCAGCAGAGCCAGAGGGACGGAGGACCAGAACACCGGGGAGCTGTTTTTT.

This clone occurred once. The CDR3 nucleotides read TGTGCCAGCAGTGAAGTCGGGGGAGGGTTCGCCGAGCAGTACTTC. It codes for CASSEVGGGFAEQYF. This chain joins TRBV6-1 and TRBJ2-7, with 7 positions matching TRBD2. The CDR3 is 15 amino acids. The trim removed 1 base at V and 6 bases at J, leaving 9 bases unmatched. In germline, CDR1 is MNHNS, CDR2 SASEGT.

The gene calls are TRBV5-1 and TRBJ1-4; 8 positions match TRBD1. The V gene's germline CDR1 is SGHRS and CDR2 YFSETQ. CDR3 length equals 14 residues. V lost 0 bases, J lost 10 bases, and 5 bases stayed unmatched. The CDR3 coding sequence is TGCGCCAGCAGCTTGGGGCAGGGGGCTCGAAAACTGTTTTTT. This codes for CASSLGQGARKLFF.

J is TRBJ2-1 and V is TRBV5-1, with TRBD1 identical over 10 bases. Germline-derived CDR1 and CDR2 are SGHRS and YFSETQ. The CDR3 is 15 residues long. J lost 3 bases, V lost 4 bases, and 4 bases had no gene match. Here the CDR3 reads CASSGGQGNYNEQFF. In nucleotides, the CDR3 is TGCGCCAGCAGCGGGGGACAGGGGAACTACAATGAGCAGTTCTTC.

This chain joins TRBV28 and TRBJ1-2; TRBD1 might be the D (6 bases). Germline CDR1 and CDR2: MDHEN and SYDVKM. The CDR3 covers 16 residues. V was cut by 0 bases and J by 2 bases, with 13 bases left in between. The CDR3 nucleotides are TGTGCCAGCAGTTTATGGGAGGGGGGAGTCAACTATGGCTACACCTTC. Translation: CASSLWEGGVNYGYTF.

V gene TRBV7-2 combines with J gene TRBJ1-2, with D tentatively TRBD1 (5 bases). V dropped 4 bases and J dropped 0 bases, with 9 bases sitting between them. Germline V gene lookup returns CDR1 SGHTA and CDR2 FQGNSA. The CDR3 has 14 amino acids. The CDR3 DNA sequence: TGTGCCAGCAGCTCACGGACATCTAACTATGGCTACACCTTC. This codes for CASSSRTSNYGYTF.

This clone appeared a single time. The V gene is TRBV7-9, the J gene TRBJ2-2; D ambiguous. The V end lost 5 bases, the J end lost 9 bases, and 10 bases lay between the germline ends. The CDR3 totals 12 residues. Per the germline V gene, CDR1 is SEHNR and CDR2 is FQNEAQ (reference sequence). CDR3 sequence: CASSPDPWELFF. Written as DNA, the CDR3 is TGTGCCAGCAGCCCAGACCCTTGGGAGCTGTTTTTT.

The V and J genes are TRBV28 and TRBJ2-1; TRBD2 matches at 11 bases. The CDR3 totals 16 residues. The ends lost 7 bases at V and 9 bases at J; junction bases unmatched: 14. Germline V gene sequence: CDR1 MDHEN, CDR2 SYDVKM. Here the CDR3 reads CASNSHGVAGGGEQFF. The CDR3, as DNA: TGTGCCAGCAACTCCCACGGGGTAGCGGGAGGGGGTGAGCAGTTCTTC.

As to this clone: The sample has other DNA sequences that encode this CDR3 too. The V and J genes are TRBV30 and TRBJ1-6, with D unresolved. CDR1 and CDR2 (germline): GTSNPN, SVGIG (reference sequence). Trimming shortened V by 1 base and J by 10 bases, and 5 bases separated the two germline ends. The CDR3 consists of 11 residues. The CDR3 spells CAWSEGSPLHF. The CDR3 coding sequence is TGTGCCTGGAGTGAGGGATCACCCCTCCACTTT.

The chain combines TRBV6-5 with TRBJ1-3, with D perhaps TRBD1 (6 bases). This CDR3 has 15 residues. Germline loops: CDR1 MNHEY, CDR2 SVGAGI. Trimming removed 6 bases at V and 7 bases at J, with 19 bases between. CDR3: CASRAGQTFGNTIYF. CDR3 in DNA: TGTGCCAGCAGGGCTGGACAGACCTTTGGGAACACCATATATTTT.

This clone was seen only a few times. The chain joins TRBV28 to TRBJ1-1; 7 nucleotides align to TRBD1. The CDR3 loop spans 15 amino acids. The J segment lost 4 bases and the V segment lost 1 base, leaving 6 bases of the junction unmatched. CDR1 is MDHEN, CDR2 SYDVKM, per germline. As DNA, the CDR3 is TGTGCCAGCAGTTTATACCTTCAGGGGGGCACTGAAGCTTTCTTT. This encodes CASSLYLQGGTEAFF.

This clone came up once. V gene TRBV15 combines with J gene TRBJ2-7, with a tentative D call TRBD2 (5 bases). Trimming cost V 11 bases and J 5 bases, with 28 bases left between them. Germline CDR1 and CDR2: LNHNV and YYDKDF (reference sequence). This CDR3 spans 16 amino acids. The DNA of the CDR3 is TGTGCCGCCCATTCTCTCGCGGTCGGAGTCGGGGACGAGCAGTACTTC. Its translation is CAAHSLAVGVGDEQYF. Full variable domain (missing parts from reference TRBV15 and TRBJ2-7): DAMVIQNPRYQVTQFGKPVTLSCSQTLNHNVMYWYQQKSSQAPKLLFHYYDKDFNNEADTPDNFQSRRPNTSFCFLDIRSPGLGDTAMYLCAAHSLAVGVGDEQYFGPGTRLTVT.

The J gene is TRBJ2-1, the V gene TRBV10-1; the D gene could be TRBD1 or TRBD2 (5 bases each). Germline V gives CDR1 WNHNN, CDR2 SYGVQD (reference sequence). There are 14 residues in the CDR3. V was trimmed by 6 bases and J by 4 bases, leaving 13 bases between them. CDR3 sequence (DNA): TGCGCCAGCAGCCCCAGGGACCGATACAATGAGCAGTTCTTC. This encodes CASSPRDRYNEQFF.

The chain is built from TRBV11-3 and TRBJ2-1; 7 bases fit TRBD1. V shed 3 bases and J 5 bases; nucleotides not matched to a gene: 4. The CDR3 sequence is 14 residues long. Germline lookup yields CDR1 SGHNT and CDR2 YENEEA. CDR3 in DNA: TGTGCCAGCAGCTTGACGGGACAGAACAATGAGCAGTTCTTC. Its protein is CASSLTGQNNEQFF.

The chain uses TRBV5-1 and TRBJ1-4; D gene ambiguous. CDR1 and CDR2 (germline): SGHRS, YFSETQ. V lost 1 base and J lost 5, with 9 bases in between. CDR3 length: 14 amino acids. CDR3: CASSLLPSNEKLFF. In nucleotides, the CDR3 is TGCGCCAGCAGCTTGCTCCCCTCCAATGAAAAACTGTTTTTT.

V usage is TRBV28 and J usage is TRBJ2-3; D is unclear. Germline CDR1 is MDHEN and CDR2 is SYDVKM. The V gene lost 6 bases and the J gene lost 0 bases, with 13 bases spanning the gap. The CDR3 has 15 amino acids. For the CDR3, the DNA is TGTGCCAGCAGAGACACAGAGGCTAGCACAGATACGCAGTATTTT. As protein: CASRDTEASTDTQYF.

J is TRBJ1-2 and V is TRBV30, with 10 bases fitting TRBD1. The germline V gene encodes CDR1 GTSNPN and CDR2 SVGIG (reference sequence). The V gene end was trimmed by 2 bases and the J gene end by 4 bases; junction bases not matched to a gene: 7. CDR3 length: 15 amino acids. CDR3 amino acids: CAWSSPGTGVYGYTF. The CDR3 DNA follows: TGTGCCTGGAGTTCTCCCGGGACAGGGGTCTATGGCTACACCTTC.